This T cell receptor (beta chain) was retrieved from a study of blood T cell repertoires in COVID-19. At the level of the study: The origin of the acute and convalescent COVID-19 samples was the United States, Italy and Spain. The analysed material was cDNA or gDNA that came from T cells, B-cell-depleted T cells, or PBMCs.

This CDR3 spans 15 amino acids. Germline CDR1 and CDR2: SGDLS and YYNGEE. V shed 0 bases and J 6 bases; nucleotides not matched to a gene: 3. Original analysis: Using reference gene primer amplification, nucleated cell counts were estimated. The method was immunoSEQ multiplex PCR; TCRdb's version includes in-frame clones alone and lacks a portion of them. The D gene and trimming were derived from the DNA, and the V and J assignments and clone size from that table. The sample holds 88,000 or so clones; more than 65% are singletons and the top ten take 10% to 15%. The sequenced material came from peripheral blood. This TCR came from a man aged 80 or over with acute or convalescent COVID-19. The rearrangement joins TRBV9 to TRBJ1-3; 10 nucleotides align to TRBD1. The CDR3 bases are TGTGCCAGCAGCGTAGTGGGGACAGGGGAAAACACCATATATTTT. It translates to CASSVVGTGENTIYF.